This paragraph reports one T cell receptor beta chain. The data belong to a study of shared clonotypes between healthy human individuals. TCRdb's copy holds only in-frame clones and misses some; the assay was immunoSEQ multiplex PCR. Altogether some 2 million clones are present, roughly 96% being singletons, with the ten largest covering about 0.13%. The germline V gene encodes CDR1 SQVTM and CDR2 ANQGSEA. The CDR3 spans 14 residues. J lost 4 bases, V lost 5 bases, and 3 bases had no gene match. The chain couples TRBV29-1 to TRBJ2-2, with 11 bases that match TRBD2. Sequenced: naive CD4+ T cells sorted from blood. Regarding subset: CD45RA+ positively selected. The TCR originated in a man younger than 35 in good health. The CDR3 sequence is CSVTSGGSTGELFF. The DNA for the CDR3 is TGCAGCGTTACTAGCGGGGGTTCCACCGGGGAGCTGTTTTTT.